This T cell receptor (beta chain) was identified in a study of T cell responses to AZD1222 COVID-19 vaccine. Study results and limitations: Targeting of unmutated variant regions was reportedly seen in nearly half of spike-specific TCRs. Receipt of two AZD1222 doses was followed by a rise in Spike-specific TCR breadth and depth. Only a handful of people who got AZD1222 tested seropositive at baseline. In all cases, repertoires were sampled only after the peak T cell response.

On this clone: The antigen is not known.

Generated by immunoSEQ multiplex PCR, the TCRdb table keeps only in-frame clones and is missing some. The sample has approximately 150,000 clones; 70% to 90% are singletons. Sample: peripheral blood, taken 28 days after the second dose of the MenACWY control vaccine. This TCR was sampled from an adult who received the MenACWY meningococcal vaccine as a control.

CDR3 nucleotides: TGTGCCAGCAGCTTTCTTGGGGCAGGAGATGAGCAGTTCTTC. Translated: CASSFLGAGDEQFF. The V call is TRBV7-9, the J call TRBJ2-1; the D gene is possibly TRBD1 (5 bases). Germline CDR1 and CDR2: SEHNR and FQNEAQ (reference sequence). The CDR3 covers 14 residues. Trimming removed 3 bases from V and 8 bases from J, with 14 bases in between.